This T cell receptor (beta chain) emerged from a study of blood T cells in healthy people across ages. Study-wide context: Per two T cells, template switching captured roughly one barcoded beta molecule. Whole-study results and caveats: Estimated diversity, derived from one million T cells, was regarded as an underestimate. Per million T cells, TCR beta diversity dropped roughly linearly as age increased.

Alongside a J-beta primer mix, a sample-barcoded 5' primer served in a second PCR lasting roughly 6 to 12 cycles. TCRdb reprocessed the 5' RACE reads with MiXCR, giving one entry per CDR3 protein. Counted here are fewer than 800,000 distinct CDR3 sequences, about 30% occurring once; the ten biggest clones make up 15%. Those donating, healthy Caucasian individuals from Russia, were aged about 6 to 90. This clonotype was seen just once. The antigen is not known. The CDR3 is 13 amino acids. Germline assignment: CDR1 SQVTM and CDR2 ANQGSEA. The junction had 7 bases not matched to a gene; V was cut back by 7 bases and J by 2 bases.

Source material: blood. This clonotype was obtained from a woman aged 80 or older in good health. J is TRBJ2-5 and V is TRBV29-1; 7 nucleotides line up with TRBD1. The CDR3 nucleotides are TGCAGCGCAGACCTGGGACAGCAAGAGACCCAGTACTTC. Translated: CSADLGQQETQYF.